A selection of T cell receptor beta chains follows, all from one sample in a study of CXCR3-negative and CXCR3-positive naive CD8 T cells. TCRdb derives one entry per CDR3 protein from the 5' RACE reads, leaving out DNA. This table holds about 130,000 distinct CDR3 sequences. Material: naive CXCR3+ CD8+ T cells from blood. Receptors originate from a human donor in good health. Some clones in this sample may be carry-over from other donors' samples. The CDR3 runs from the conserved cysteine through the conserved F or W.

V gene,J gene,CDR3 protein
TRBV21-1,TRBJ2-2,CASSRVGQGYTGELFF
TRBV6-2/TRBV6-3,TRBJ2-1,CASSKRGMNEQFF
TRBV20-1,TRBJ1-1,CSAAGEPNTEAFF
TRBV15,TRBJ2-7,CATSRGGFYEQYF
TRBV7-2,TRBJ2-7,CASSFDSYEQYF
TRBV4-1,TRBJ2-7,CASSQGRQITYEQYF
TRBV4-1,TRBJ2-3,CASSQVSFTDTQYF
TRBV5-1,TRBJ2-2,CASSLGLANTGELFF
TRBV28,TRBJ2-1,CASSQIRGSYNEQFF
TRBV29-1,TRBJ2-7,CSVETGTAYEQYF
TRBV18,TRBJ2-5,CASSRLGEETQYF
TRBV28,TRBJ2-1,CASSLNEARGSYNEQFF
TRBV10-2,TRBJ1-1,CASGDGFTEAFF
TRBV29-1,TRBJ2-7,CSAEQDRGGYEQYF
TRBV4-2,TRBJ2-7,CASSYTGIEQYF
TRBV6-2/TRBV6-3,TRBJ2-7,CASSYIGSEQYF
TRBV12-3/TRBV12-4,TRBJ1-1,CASSFKTVKRNTEAFF
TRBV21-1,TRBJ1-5,CASINGTLSNQPQHF
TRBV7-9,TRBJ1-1,CASSSYRGRDTEAFF
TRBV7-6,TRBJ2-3,CASSLGSLSVLTHTHADTQYF
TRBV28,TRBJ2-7,CASSYDRETDEQYF
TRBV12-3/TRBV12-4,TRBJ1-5,CASSPPGGAHQPQHF
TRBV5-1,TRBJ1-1,CASRETGVEAFF
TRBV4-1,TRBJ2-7,CASSQGLAGAYEQYF
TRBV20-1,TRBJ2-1,CSARDIGGSSYNEQFF
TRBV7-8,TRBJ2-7,CASSLRQVDEQYF
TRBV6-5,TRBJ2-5,CASSPALKQETQYF
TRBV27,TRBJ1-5,CASSLVTGNSQPQHF
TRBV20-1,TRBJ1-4,CSASKGRSAEKLFF
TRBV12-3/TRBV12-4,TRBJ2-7,CASNLGGLAGGEQYF
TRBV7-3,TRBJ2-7,CARSPQGQVQNYEQYF
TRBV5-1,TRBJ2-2,CASDAGTARPGELFF
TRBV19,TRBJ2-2,CASSTTDRATGELFF
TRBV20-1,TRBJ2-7,CSARERGSYEQYF
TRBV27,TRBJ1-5,CASSLSTAAPGAQHF
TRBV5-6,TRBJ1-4,CASSLDGEKLFF
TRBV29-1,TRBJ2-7,CSVTPRLTVSYEQYF
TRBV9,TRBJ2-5,CASSYTGDQETQYF
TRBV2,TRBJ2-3,CASHMARGDTQYF
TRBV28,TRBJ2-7,CASSLRTDYEQYF
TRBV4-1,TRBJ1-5,CASSFGRGGNQPQHF
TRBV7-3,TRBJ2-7,CASSLTGQGNYEQYF
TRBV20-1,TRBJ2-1,CRVQSSSYNEQFF
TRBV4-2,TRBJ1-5,CASSPEGKSSSQPQHF
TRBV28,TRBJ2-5,CASSLFDTQETQYF
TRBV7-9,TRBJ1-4,CASRTGHPNEKLFF
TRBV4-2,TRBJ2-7,CASSQELQGFYEQYF
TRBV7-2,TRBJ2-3,CASSPVGGTDTQYF
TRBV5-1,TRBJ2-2,CASSLDPDTGELFF
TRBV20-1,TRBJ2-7,CSARDLGSYEQYF
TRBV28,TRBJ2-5,CASSFDRGQETQYF
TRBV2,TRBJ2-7,CASSEASWGTPQNEQYF
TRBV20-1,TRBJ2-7,CSGRGLAGYEQYF
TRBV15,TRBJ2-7,CATSRRGTGFDEQYF
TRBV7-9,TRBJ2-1,CASSLAVAVAGGSNEQFF
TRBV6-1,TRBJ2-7,CASSESGSEDEQYF
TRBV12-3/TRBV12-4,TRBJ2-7,CASSYGRTYEQYF